The entry below gives a single T cell receptor beta chain sequence along with its context. These data are taken from a study of early T cells in non-severe SARS-CoV-2 infection. Study-wide context: Sequencing was performed on bulk RNA from unsorted whole blood, leaving chains unpaired.

CDR3 length: 12 residues. V gave up 6 bases and J gave up 7 bases, with 7 bases separating them. Germline V lookup: CDR1 MNHEY, CDR2 SVGAGI. Unique molecular identifiers (one per individual cDNA molecule) were attached. TCRdb re-derived calls from the 5' RACE reads in MiXCR, one entry per CDR3 protein. This sample has tens of thousands of distinct CDR3 sequences, with approximately 10% found just once. The receptor was derived from an adult who was a healthcare worker with PCR-confirmed SARS-CoV-2 infection or an uninfected control (not recorded which). Material: whole blood, obtained at baseline. The V gene is TRBV6-5, the J gene TRBJ1-6; no firm D call. CDR3 amino acids: CASRTVNSPLHF. CDR3 DNA: TGTGCCAGCAGGACGGTAAATTCACCCCTCCACTTT.